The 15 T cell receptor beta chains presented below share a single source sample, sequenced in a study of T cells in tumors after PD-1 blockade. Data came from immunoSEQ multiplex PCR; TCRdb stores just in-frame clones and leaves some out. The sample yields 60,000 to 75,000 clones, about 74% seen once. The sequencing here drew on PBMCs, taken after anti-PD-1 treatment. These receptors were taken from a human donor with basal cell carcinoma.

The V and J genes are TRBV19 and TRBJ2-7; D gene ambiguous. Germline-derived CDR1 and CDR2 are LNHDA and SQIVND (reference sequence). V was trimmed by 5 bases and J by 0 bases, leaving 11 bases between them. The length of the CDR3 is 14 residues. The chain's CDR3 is CASSFNGASYEQYF. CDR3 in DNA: TGTGCCAGTAGTTTTAATGGCGCCTCCTACGAGCAGTACTTC.

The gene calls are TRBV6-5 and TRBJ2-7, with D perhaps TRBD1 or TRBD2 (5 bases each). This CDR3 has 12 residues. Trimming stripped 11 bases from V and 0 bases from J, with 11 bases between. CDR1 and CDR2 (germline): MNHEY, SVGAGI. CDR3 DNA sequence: TGTGCCGGGGGACGGAACTCCTACGAGCAGTACTTC. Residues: CAGGRNSYEQYF.

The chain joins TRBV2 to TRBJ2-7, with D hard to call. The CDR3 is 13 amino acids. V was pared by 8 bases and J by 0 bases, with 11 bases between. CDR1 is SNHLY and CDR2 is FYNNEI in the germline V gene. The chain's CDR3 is CASGLEFSYEQYF. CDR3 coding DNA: TGTGCCAGCGGGCTAGAGTTCTCCTACGAGCAGTACTTC.

The CDR3, as DNA: TGTGCCAGCAGTTACGACAGATACACTGAAGCTTTCTTT. Protein sequence: CASSYDRYTEAFF. This chain links TRBV6-6 with TRBJ1-1, with a tentative D call TRBD1 (5 bases). This CDR3 is built from 13 residues. The V and J ends lost 2 bases and 3 bases respectively, with 7 bases between them. Germline assignment: CDR1 MNHNY and CDR2 SVGAGI (reference sequence).

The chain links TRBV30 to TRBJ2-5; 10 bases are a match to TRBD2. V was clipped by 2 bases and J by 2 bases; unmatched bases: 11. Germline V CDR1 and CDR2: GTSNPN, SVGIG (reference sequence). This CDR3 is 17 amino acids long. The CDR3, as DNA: TGTGCCTGGAGTTACCGATTGGGACTAGCGCAACAAGAGACCCAGTACTTC. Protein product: CAWSYRLGLAQQETQYF.

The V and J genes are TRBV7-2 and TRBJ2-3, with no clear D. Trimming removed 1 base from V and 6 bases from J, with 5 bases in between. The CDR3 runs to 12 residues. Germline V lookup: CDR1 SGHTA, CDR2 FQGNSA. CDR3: CASSLVGDTQYF. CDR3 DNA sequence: TGTGCCAGCAGCTTAGTCGGGGATACGCAGTATTTT.

The CDR3 sequence: CASTFSNQPQHF. DNA for the CDR3: TGTGCCAGCACCTTTAGCAATCAGCCCCAGCATTTT. This sequence joins TRBV28 and TRBJ1-5; no definite D call. This CDR3 region has 12 residues. V lost 7 bases to trimming and J lost 0 bases, with 4 bases between them. Germline V lookup: CDR1 MDHEN, CDR2 SYDVKM.

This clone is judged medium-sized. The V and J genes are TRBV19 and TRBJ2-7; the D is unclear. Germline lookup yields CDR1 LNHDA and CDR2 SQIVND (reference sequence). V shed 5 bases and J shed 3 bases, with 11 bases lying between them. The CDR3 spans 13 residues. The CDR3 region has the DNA TGTGCCAGTAGTCTAATAGGCGGCTACGAGCAGTACTTC. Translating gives CASSLIGGYEQYF.

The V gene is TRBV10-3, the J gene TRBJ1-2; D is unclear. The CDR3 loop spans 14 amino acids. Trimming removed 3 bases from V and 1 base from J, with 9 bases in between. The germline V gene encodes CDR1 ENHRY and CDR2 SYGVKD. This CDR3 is CAISEGGDNYGYTF. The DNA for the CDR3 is TGTGCCATCAGTGAAGGTGGGGATAACTATGGCTACACCTTC.

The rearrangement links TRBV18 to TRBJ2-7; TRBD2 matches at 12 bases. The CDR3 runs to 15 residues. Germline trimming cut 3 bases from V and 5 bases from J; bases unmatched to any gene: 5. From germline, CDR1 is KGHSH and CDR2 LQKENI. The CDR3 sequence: CASSPGTSGFHEQYF. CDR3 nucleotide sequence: TGTGCCAGCTCACCGGGGACTAGCGGGTTCCACGAGCAGTACTTC.

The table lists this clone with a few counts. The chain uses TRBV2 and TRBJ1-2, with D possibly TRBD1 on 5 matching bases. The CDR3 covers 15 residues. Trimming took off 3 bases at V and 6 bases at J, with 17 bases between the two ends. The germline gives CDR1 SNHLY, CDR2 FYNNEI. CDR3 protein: CASSDMVSGLDGYTF. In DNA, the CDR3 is TGTGCCAGCAGTGATATGGTATCAGGGCTTGATGGCTACACCTTC.

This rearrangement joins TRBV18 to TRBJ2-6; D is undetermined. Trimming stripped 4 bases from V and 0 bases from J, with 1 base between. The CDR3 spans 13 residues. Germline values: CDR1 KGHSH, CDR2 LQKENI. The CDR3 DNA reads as TGTGCCAGCTCACTCTCTGGGGCCAACGTCCTGACTTTC. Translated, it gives CASSLSGANVLTF.

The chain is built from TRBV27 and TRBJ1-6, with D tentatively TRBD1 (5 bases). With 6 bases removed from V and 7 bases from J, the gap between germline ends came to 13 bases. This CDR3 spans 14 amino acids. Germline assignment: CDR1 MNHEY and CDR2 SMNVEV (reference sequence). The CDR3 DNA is TGTGCCAGCAGAACCAGGGCACAGAATTCACCCCTCCACTTT. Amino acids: CASRTRAQNSPLHF.

CDR3 sequence: CASTKKGGRYEQYF. The CDR3 coding sequence is TGTGCCAGTACAAAGAAAGGGGGCCGGTACGAGCAGTACTTC. This sequence joins TRBV19 and TRBJ2-7; 7 bases agree with TRBD1. Germline CDR1 is LNHDA and CDR2 is SQIVND (reference sequence). The V and J ends lost 7 bases and 4 bases, in that order; junction bases with no gene match: 10. CDR3 length: 14 residues.

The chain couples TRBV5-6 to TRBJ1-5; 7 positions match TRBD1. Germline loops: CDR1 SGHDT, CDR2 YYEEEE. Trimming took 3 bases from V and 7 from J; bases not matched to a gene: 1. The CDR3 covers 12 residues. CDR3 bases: TGTGCCAGCAGCTACAGGGGCCAGCCCCAGCATTTT. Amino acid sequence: CASSYRGQPQHF.